What follows describes a single T cell receptor (beta chain). This sample was taken from a study of blood T cell repertoires in COVID-19. Background on the study: Sites across the United States, Italy and Spain contributed samples from acute and convalescent COVID-19. Nucleic acid was either cDNA or gDNA, and it came from T cells, B-cell-depleted T cells, or PBMCs.

The CDR3 is 15 amino acids. Per germline, CDR1 SGHNT and CDR2 YENEEA. Trimming cost V 4 bases and J 5 bases; bases outside gene matches: 7. Produced via immunoSEQ multiplex PCR; TCRdb's table is partial and in-frame only. Of roughly 240,000 clones detected, around 82% appear once; the ten largest clones hold 4.7%. The sequenced material came from peripheral blood. This sequence joins TRBV11-3 and TRBJ2-1, with 8 bases that match TRBD2. The source of this sequence is a woman aged 70-85 years with acute or convalescent COVID-19. The CDR3 sequence is CASSSHRGGNNEQFF. CDR3 nucleotide sequence: TGTGCCAGCAGCTCCCACCGGGGGGGGAACAATGAGCAGTTCTTC.